This T cell receptor (beta chain) originates from a study of post-analysis software for immune sequencing data. Study-wide findings and caveats: Significantly lower normalized Chao1 diversity was found in patients with multiple sclerosis relative to controls.

Carried by the TCR beta cDNA libraries were unique molecular identifiers. One entry per CDR3 protein, called by TCRdb with MiXCR from the PCR reads. Of hundreds of thousands of distinct CDR3 sequences listed, 55% to 70% are singletons. Of note for this clonotype: Its target is unknown.

The receptor's source is a girl aged 2-10 years with multiple sclerosis. The sample consisted of blood.

CDR3 coding DNA: TGTGCCAGCAGTTACTCGATGGGGGCCTATGGCTACACCTTC. Its protein product is CASSYSMGAYGYTF. The chain carries TRBV6-5 and TRBJ1-2; a weak D match, TRBD1 (6 bases). Looked up from germline, CDR1 is MNHEY and CDR2 is SVGAGI. The ends were cut back, 0 bases at V and 4 bases at J, with 9 bases in the middle. The CDR3 contains 14 residues.